What follows are 21 T cell receptor beta chains derived from one specimen sequenced in a study of cytomegalovirus exposure and HLA in healthy donors. Primers: 60 Vbeta forward and 13 Jbeta reverse. The table came from immunoSEQ multiplex PCR; TCRdb's copy has only in-frame clones and leaves some out. The repertoire holds approximately 100,000 clones, with approximately 85% as singletons. The sample consisted of PBMCs. The receptors originated from a man in his forties or fifties in good health and CMV-seronegative.

V usage is TRBV29-1 and J usage is TRBJ1-1, with a possible D match to TRBD1 (5 bases). The CDR3 extends over 12 amino acids. Germline V lookup: CDR1 SQVTM, CDR2 ANQGSEA. V lost 7 bases to trimming and J lost 8 bases, with 17 bases between them. The CDR3 sequence: CSGQDGGLEAFF. The CDR3 DNA sequence: TGCAGCGGGCAGGACGGGGGACTCGAAGCTTTCTTT.

This clone has more than one count but fewer than ten. The V gene is TRBV6-4, the J gene TRBJ2-1; 10 bases map to TRBD2. The CDR3 runs to 13 residues. Trimming removed 10 bases from V and 13 bases from J; junction bases left unmatched: 13. Germline V gene sequence: CDR1 MRHNA, CDR2 SNTAGT. CDR3 region: CATRGSGGGSQFF. In DNA, the CDR3 is TGTGCCACCCGGGGCAGCGGGGGGGGAAGCCAGTTCTTC.

The chain couples TRBV6-6 to TRBJ1-1; TRBD1 aligns across 10 bases. J was trimmed by 0 bases and V by 6 bases; bases with no gene match: 7. CDR1 and CDR2 from the germline V gene are MNHNY and SVGAGI (reference sequence). The CDR3 has 16 residues. For the CDR3, the DNA is TGTGCCAGCAGGACGGCGACAGGGGGCATGAACACTGAAGCTTTCTTT. This sequence encodes CASRTATGGMNTEAFF.

The chain is built from TRBV30 and TRBJ1-5, with unresolved D. V dropped 1 base and J dropped 0 bases, with 4 bases sitting between them. Germline-derived CDR1 and CDR2 are GTSNPN and SVGIG (reference sequence). CDR3 size: 13 residues. The CDR3: CAWSDNSNQPQHF. CDR3 coding DNA: TGTGCCTGGAGTGACAATAGCAATCAGCCCCAGCATTTT.

V is TRBV7-2 and J is TRBJ1-1, with D tentatively TRBD1 (6 bases). Germline values: CDR1 SGHTA, CDR2 FQGNSA. V dropped 5 bases and J dropped 0 bases, with 13 bases sitting between them. This CDR3 comprises 15 residues. CDR3 sequence reads: CASSGQTGLNTEAFF. CDR3 in DNA: TGTGCCAGCAGCGGGCAGACAGGATTGAACACTGAAGCTTTCTTT.

The rearrangement links TRBV30 to TRBJ1-4; tentatively, D is TRBD1 (5 bases). Germline V gene sequence: CDR1 GTSNPN, CDR2 SVGIG (reference sequence). Trimming pared 4 bases from V and 8 bases from J, leaving 20 bases between. The CDR3 has 15 residues. The CDR3 here is CAWTRRASGGEKLFF. CDR3 coding DNA: TGTGCCTGGACGAGGCGGGCTTCGGGGGGAGAAAAACTGTTTTTT.

This clone has just a few counts. CDR3 DNA sequence: TGTGCCAGCAGCTTGGGGGGGACCGGGACAGGGCCCCAGCATTTT. Its protein product is CASSLGGTGTGPQHF. The chain has TRBV5-4 and TRBJ1-5, with TRBD1 matching 8 bases. Germline V gene data show CDR1 as SGHNT and CDR2 as YYREEE (reference sequence). J was trimmed by 9 bases and V by 0 bases; bases with no gene match: 8. The length of the CDR3 is 15 residues. Supplemented by reference TRBV5-4 and TRBJ1-5, the full variable domain reads ETGVTQSPTHLIKTRGQQVTLRCSSQSGHNTVSWYQQALGQGPQFIFQYYREEENGRGNFPPRFSGLQFPNYSSELNVNALELDDSALYLCASSLGGTGTGPQHFGDGTRLSIL.

The chain combines TRBV6-5 with TRBJ1-1; the D gene is possibly TRBD1 (5 bases). Trimming left V 5 bases short and J 1 base short, with 11 bases between. This CDR3 is 14 amino acids long. Germline values: CDR1 MNHEY, CDR2 SVGAGI. CDR3 residues: CASSQQAANTEAFF. In nucleotides, the CDR3 is TGTGCCAGCAGTCAACAGGCCGCGAACACTGAAGCTTTCTTT.

The chain has TRBV29-1 and TRBJ1-2, with TRBD1 matching 8 bases. V was clipped by 4 bases and J by 7 bases; unmatched bases: 8. Per the germline V gene, CDR1 is SQVTM and CDR2 is ANQGSEA. The CDR3 runs 13 residues. In DNA form, the CDR3 reads TGCAGCGTTGGAACCCAGGGGGCGGGTGGCTACACCTTC. Its protein is CSVGTQGAGGYTF.

J is TRBJ2-6 and V is TRBV6-1; D unresolved. Germline V gives CDR1 MNHNS, CDR2 SASEGT. The V gene lost 6 bases and the J gene lost 2 bases, with 11 bases spanning the gap. This CDR3 has 15 residues. The CDR3 nucleotides are TGTGCCAGCAGACCGAAATTAGCTGGGGCCAACGTCCTGACTTTC. As protein: CASRPKLAGANVLTF.

The chain joins TRBV7-6 to TRBJ2-3; the match to TRBD1 covers 8 bases. The V gene's germline CDR1 is SGHVS and CDR2 FNYEAQ. J lost 0 bases, V lost 5 bases, and 13 bases had no gene match. The CDR3 sequence is 18 residues long. CDR3 bases: TGTGCCAGCAGCCCCTGGGCAGGGGGCGGTCTCAGCACAGATACGCAGTATTTT. Translated, it gives CASSPWAGGGLSTDTQYF.

The CDR3 spells CASSLGLAGSDTQYF. The CDR3 DNA reads as TGTGCCAGCAGCTTAGGGCTAGCGGGCTCAGATACGCAGTATTTT. This rearrangement joins TRBV7-2 to TRBJ2-3; 8 bases align to TRBD2. The trim removed 1 base at V and 4 bases at J, leaving 4 bases unmatched. This CDR3 is 15 amino acids long. CDR1 and CDR2 from the germline V gene are SGHTA and FQGNSA. The full variable domain, its missing parts supplied by reference TRBV7-2 and TRBJ2-3, is GAGVSQSPSNKVTEKGKDVELRCDPISGHTALYWYRQSLGQGLEFLIYFQGNSAPDKSGLPSDRFSAERTGGSVSTLTIQRTQQEDSAVYLCASSLGLAGSDTQYFGPGTRLTVL.

The chain couples TRBV9 to TRBJ2-1; TRBD2 matches 8 bases. The V gene end was trimmed by 3 bases and the J gene end by 6 bases; junction bases not matched to a gene: 8. CDR1 and CDR2 from the germline V gene are SGDLS and YYNGEE. The CDR3 contains 15 residues. The CDR3, as DNA: TGTGCCAGCAGCGAGAGGAGCGGGGGAATCAATGAGCAGTTCTTC. Amino acids: CASSERSGGINEQFF.

The chain employs TRBV15 and TRBJ1-1; a possible D gene is TRBD1 (5 bases). Between the trimmed V and J ends, which lost 3 bases and 4 bases, there was a span of 15 bases. The CDR3 loop spans 15 amino acids. CDR1 and CDR2 (germline): LNHNV, YYDKDF (reference sequence). CDR3 DNA: TGTGCCACCAGCAGCTCCCGGGGGGTGGGCACTGAAGCTTTCTTT. Translated: CATSSSRGVGTEAFF. Supplemented by reference TRBV15 and TRBJ1-1, the full variable domain reads DAMVIQNPRYQVTQFGKPVTLSCSQTLNHNVMYWYQQKSSQAPKLLFHYYDKDFNNEADTPDNFQSRRPNTSFCFLDIRSPGLGDTAMYLCATSSSRGVGTEAFFGQGTRLTVV.

The CDR3 DNA is TGTGCCAGTAGCCTGGGACAGGGAACCTATGGCAATCAGCCCCAGCATTTT. It specifies CASSLGQGTYGNQPQHF. The chain couples TRBV19 to TRBJ1-5; 9 bases map to TRBD1. Per germline, CDR1 LNHDA and CDR2 SQIVND (reference sequence). This CDR3 region has 17 residues. Unmatched junction bases numbered 11, after V lost 6 bases and J lost 2 bases.

The rearrangement uses TRBV7-2 and TRBJ2-1; 7 nucleotides agree with TRBD2. Germline V gives CDR1 SGHTA, CDR2 FQGNSA. The CDR3 extends over 17 amino acids. Trimming removed 4 bases from V and 4 bases from J; junction bases left unmatched: 13. The CDR3 reads CASSSLAVGVYYNEQFF. The DNA for the CDR3 is TGTGCCAGCAGCTCTCTAGCGGTGGGGGTCTATTACAATGAGCAGTTCTTC.

The chain carries TRBV7-2 and TRBJ2-3; D perhaps matches TRBD2 (6 bases). This CDR3 is 13 amino acids long. Germline assignment: CDR1 SGHTA and CDR2 FQGNSA. Trimming shortened V by 2 bases and J by 9 bases, and 12 bases separated the two germline ends. DNA for the CDR3: TGTGCCAGCAGCTTAAGGACTACAGCGACGCAGTATTTT. This encodes CASSLRTTATQYF.

The chain couples TRBV19 to TRBJ1-3; D is possibly TRBD1 (6 bases). The V gene's germline CDR1 is LNHDA and CDR2 SQIVND (reference sequence). The CDR3 extends over 12 amino acids. Trimming removed 8 bases at V and 1 base at J, with 6 bases between. The CDR3 reads CASQGSGNTIYF. For the CDR3, the DNA is TGTGCCAGTCAGGGGTCTGGAAACACCATATATTTT. Full variable domain (remainder filled in from reference TRBV19 and TRBJ1-3): DGGITQSPKYLFRKEGQNVTLSCEQNLNHDAMYWYRQDPGQGLRLIYYSQIVNDFQKGDIAEGYSVSREKKESFPLTVTSAQKNPTAFYLCASQGSGNTIYFGEGSWLTVV.

This clone has a single count. The chain recombines TRBV11-3 with TRBJ1-1, with a weak D call TRBD1 (5 bases). Germline values: CDR1 SGHNT, CDR2 YENEEA. The CDR3 sequence is 14 residues long. The germline V and J ends were trimmed by 2 bases and 3 bases, with 10 bases remaining between them. CDR3 sequence: CASSLQGLDTEAFF. The CDR3 DNA reads as TGTGCCAGCAGCTTACAGGGTTTGGACACTGAAGCTTTCTTT.

The chain couples TRBV29-1 to TRBJ2-3, with TRBD1 matching over 7 bases. Germline CDR1 SQVTM, CDR2 ANQGSEA. The CDR3 consists of 13 residues. Trimming removed 7 bases from V and 2 bases from J; junction bases left unmatched: 6. The CDR3 region is CSASGQYTDTQYF. The CDR3 DNA sequence: TGCAGCGCCTCGGGACAGTACACAGATACGCAGTATTTT.

The chain employs TRBV5-6 and TRBJ1-4; the D is unclear. V lost 5 bases and J 2 bases, leaving 10 bases between the germline ends. CDR1 and CDR2 from the germline V gene are SGHDT and YYEEEE. This CDR3 is built from 14 residues. The CDR3 nucleotides read TGTGCCAGCAGTCTGAGCGGGACTAATGAAAAACTGTTTTTT. Translating it yields CASSLSGTNEKLFF.